This TCR beta chain stems from a study of T-cell memory formation after mild COVID-19. Study at large: TCR clustering was largely donor specific. Study conclusions and caveats: Among clones contracting day 15 to 85, CD4/CD8 was balanced, whereas later expanders leaned CD4+.

Constant-segment primers served in 5'RACE that generated TCR alpha and TCR beta cDNA libraries bearing sample barcodes and UMIs. Each CDR3 protein is one row after TCRdb ran MiXCR on the 5' RACE reads. The repertoire holds 350,000 to 450,000 distinct CDR3 sequences, with around 24% as singletons. This clonotype was counted only a few times. What it binds is unknown. J lost 4 bases, V lost 4 bases, and 7 bases had no gene match. The CDR3 totals 15 residues. The clonotype comes from an adult woman who had mild COVID-19 (a few samples of this study predate the infection). Cell type and time point are not known. J is TRBJ2-3 and V is TRBV12-3 or TRBV12-4, with TRBD2 matching 8 bases. Specimen: PBMCs or a T cell subset sorted from them (not recorded which). The CDR3 nucleotides are TGTGCCAGCAGTTCGGCGGGAGGTGGTGCAGATACGCAGTATTTT. It encodes CASSSAGGGADTQYF.